This T cell receptor (beta chain) was captured by sequencing in a study of CD8+ T cells in alopecia areata. The study's findings and limits: Both scalp clonality and the expanded CD8+ clones among the top 100 showed a significant decrease with tofacitinib. In patients, TCRs were shared less clearly than in mice, and HLA may possibly be involved.

Following extraction, RNA underwent reverse transcription to cDNA, which served as the sequencing template. The protocol was immunoSEQ multiplex PCR, while the TCRdb copy is restricted to in-frame clones and leaves out a portion. Found here are 120,000 or so clones, roughly 55% of them singletons; the top ten hold 4.5% to 6%. Germline CDR1 MGHRA, CDR2 YSYEKL. This CDR3 contains 13 residues. Treatment specified: oral pan-JAK inhibitor, 5-10 mg twice daily. The investigators collected lesional scalp punch biopsies and peripheral blood from alopecia areata patients. As regards this clone: Its antigen is currently unknown. The junction departs from germline at one end; a sequencing error may be responsible.

Specimen: CD4+ T cells sorted from blood, collected at week 4, from a patient treated with tofacitinib. The sequence came from a human donor with alopecia areata. The chain uses TRBV4-1 and TRBJ1-2; D not resolved. The CDR3 is CASSQDADYGYTF. The CDR3 DNA is TGTGCCAGCAGCCAAGACGCGGATTATGGCTACACCTTC.